The present T cell receptor beta chain was sequenced within a study of T cell changes during pregnancy in multiple sclerosis. Method: immunoSEQ multiplex PCR; TCRdb's copy keeps in-frame clones and lacks some. The sample carries roughly 89,000 clones, approximately 93% recorded once. Sample: peripheral blood, taken after pregnancy. The TCR originated in a female donor in good health, enrolled as a control in a pregnancy study.

CDR3 coding DNA: TGTGCCAGCAGCCAAGAGGAGGAGGCCCCCTACGAGCAGTACTTC. Encoded protein: CASSQEEEAPYEQYF. The V gene is TRBV14, the J gene TRBJ2-7; D may be TRBD2 (5 bases). Trimming took off 0 bases at V and 2 bases at J, with 11 bases between the two ends. Germline values: CDR1 SGHDN, CDR2 FVKESK. The CDR3 consists of 15 residues.